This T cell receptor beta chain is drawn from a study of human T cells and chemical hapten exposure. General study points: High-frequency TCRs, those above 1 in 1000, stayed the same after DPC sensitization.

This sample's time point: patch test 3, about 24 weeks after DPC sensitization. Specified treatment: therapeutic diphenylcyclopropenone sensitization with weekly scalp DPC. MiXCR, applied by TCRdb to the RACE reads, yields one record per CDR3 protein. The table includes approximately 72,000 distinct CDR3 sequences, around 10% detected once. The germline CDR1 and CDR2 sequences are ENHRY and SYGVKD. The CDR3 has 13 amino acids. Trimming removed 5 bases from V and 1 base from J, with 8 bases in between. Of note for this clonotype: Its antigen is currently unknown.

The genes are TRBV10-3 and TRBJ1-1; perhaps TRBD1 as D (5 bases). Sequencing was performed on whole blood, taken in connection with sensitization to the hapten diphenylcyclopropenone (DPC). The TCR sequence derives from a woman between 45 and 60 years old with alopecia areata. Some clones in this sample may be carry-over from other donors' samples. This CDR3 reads CAISYQGNTEAFF. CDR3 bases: TGTGCCATCAGTTACCAGGGGAACACTGAAGCTTTCTTT.